One sample yielded the 20 T cell receptor beta chains listed below, sequenced in a study of blood T cell repertoires in COVID-19. This table comes from immunoSEQ multiplex PCR, and its TCRdb copy is limited to in-frame clones, with some not included. The table has under 150,000 clones, about three quarters seen once; the top ten hold about 3.2%. The material sequenced was PBMCs or T cells enriched from blood (not recorded which). The receptors shown here come from a woman aged 45-65 years who had recovered from COVID-19.

CDR3 nucleotide sequence: TGTGCCAGCAGCTACAGGGTCGACCAGCCCCAGCATTTT. It yields the protein CASSYRVDQPQHF. The gene calls are TRBV12-3 or TRBV12-4 and TRBJ1-5, with a possible D match to TRBD1 (6 bases). This CDR3 contains 13 residues. The ends were cut back, 6 bases at V and 7 bases at J, with 13 bases in the middle.

The chain is built from TRBV2 and TRBJ1-1; TRBD1 might be the D (6 bases). The length of the CDR3 is 15 residues. Germline CDR1 SNHLY, CDR2 FYNNEI. V was trimmed by 5 bases and J by 3 bases, leaving 16 bases between them. The CDR3 loop reads CASSPQGKWDTEAFF. The DNA of the CDR3 is TGTGCCAGCAGTCCACAGGGAAAATGGGACACTGAAGCTTTCTTT.

This clone was seen only once. The CDR3 reads CASSGRESNQPQHF. CDR3 nucleotides: TGTGCCAGCAGTGGTCGGGAGAGCAATCAGCCCCAGCATTTT. J is TRBJ1-5 and V is TRBV2; D unclear. This CDR3 region has 14 residues. V dropped 4 bases and J dropped 1 base, with 8 bases sitting between them. Germline V gene data show CDR1 as SNHLY and CDR2 as FYNNEI. The entire variable domain, with the rest obtained from reference TRBV2 and TRBJ1-5, is as follows: EPEVTQTPSHQVTQMGQEVILRCVPISNHLYFYWYRQILGQKVEFLVSFYNNEISEKSEIFDDQFSVERPDGSNFTLKIRSTKLEDSAMYFCASSGRESNQPQHFGDGTRLSIL.

The chain employs TRBV5-1 and TRBJ2-5, with 8 bases matching TRBD1. The J segment lost 4 bases and the V segment lost 4 bases, leaving 6 bases of the junction unmatched. This CDR3 has 14 amino acids. The V gene's germline CDR1 is SGHRS and CDR2 YFSETQ. CDR3 in DNA: TGCGCCAGCAGCGAGACAGGGGTTGGAGAGACCCAGTACTTC. This translates into CASSETGVGETQYF.

In nucleotides, the CDR3 is TGTGCCAGCAGCTTAGAACTAGCGGGAGTGGATGAGCAGTTCTTC. Translating it yields CASSLELAGVDEQFF. This chain joins TRBV11-3 and TRBJ2-1; the match to TRBD2 covers 11 bases. V gave up 0 bases and J gave up 8 bases; unmatched junction bases: 3. This CDR3 region has 15 residues. Per germline, CDR1 SGHNT and CDR2 YENEEA.

Concerning this clone itself: Compared with germline, one end of the junction differs, possibly owing to a read error. The V call is TRBV19, the J call TRBJ1-5; 10 bases are a match to TRBD1. There are 14 residues in the CDR3. Germline V gene sequence: CDR1 LNHDA, CDR2 SQIVND (reference sequence). CDR3 in amino acids: CASSTTGGKQPQHF. CDR3 nucleotide sequence: TGTGCCAGTAGTACGACAGGGGGCAAACAGCCCCAGCATTTT.

The chain recombines TRBV21-1 with TRBJ1-1; TRBD1 is taken as the D call from the table, unchecked against the DNA. TRBV21-1 is a pseudogene locus. CDR3 length: 15 residues. The CDR3 DNA sequence: TGTGCCAGCAGCAAAGGGGGACACCCCAACACTGAAGCTTTCTTT. Protein product: CASSKGGHPNTEAFF.

The chain joins TRBV7-8 to TRBJ2-7, with 9 bases matching TRBD1. The germline gives CDR1 SGHVS, CDR2 FQNEAQ. The V gene end was trimmed by 3 bases and the J gene end by 9 bases; junction bases not matched to a gene: 12. The CDR3 covers 15 residues. The CDR3 bases are TGTGCCAGCAGCTTCTCCGGGACAGGGATTAATGTGCAGTACTTC. It yields the protein CASSFSGTGINVQYF.

This chain links TRBV19 with TRBJ2-1, with TRBD2 matching 15 bases. V shed 9 bases, J shed 9 bases, and the junction held 6 bases outside the gene matches. Looked up from germline, CDR1 is LNHDA and CDR2 is SQIVND (reference sequence). The CDR3 length is 14 residues. CDR3 region: CASRTSGGVSEQFF. CDR3 nucleotides: TGTGCCAGCCGGACTAGCGGGGGGGTTAGTGAGCAGTTCTTC.

The chain carries TRBV18 and TRBJ1-2; the D is unclear. The germline V gene has CDR1 KGHSH and CDR2 LQKENI. CDR3 length: 13 residues. The V end was cut by 6 bases, the J end by 8 bases, with 16 bases between. CDR3 bases: TGTGCCAGCTCGCCCAGTGAAGGGAGAGGCTACACCTTC. Protein product: CASSPSEGRGYTF.

The chain is built from TRBV5-1 and TRBJ2-3, with 11 positions matching TRBD1. The CDR3 loop spans 16 amino acids. V lost 0 bases, J lost 0 bases, and 0 bases stayed unmatched. Looked up from germline, CDR1 is SGHRS and CDR2 is YFSETQ. The CDR3 DNA is TGCGCCAGCAGCTTGGGGGACAGGGGGAGCACAGATACGCAGTATTTT. This codes for CASSLGDRGSTDTQYF.

This clone was found once. The V and J genes are TRBV2 and TRBJ2-2, with 10 bases aligning to TRBD2. CDR3 length: 17 residues. Germline V gene sequence: CDR1 SNHLY, CDR2 FYNNEI. Trimming at V came to 10 bases and at J to 1 base, leaving 12 bases not matched to a gene. CDR3 region: CAKTRTSGGVNTGELFF. CDR3 nucleotides: TGTGCCAAGACGAGGACTAGCGGAGGAGTGAACACCGGGGAGCTGTTTTTT. Combining the CDR3 with reference TRBV2 and TRBJ2-2 gives the whole variable domain EPEVTQTPSHQVTQMGQEVILRCVPISNHLYFYWYRQILGQKVEFLVSFYNNEISEKSEIFDDQFSVERPDGSNFTLKIRSTKLEDSAMYFCAKTRTSGGVNTGELFFGEGSRLTVL.

V and J are TRBV7-3 and TRBJ2-5, with D maybe TRBD1 (5 bases). The CDR3 is 13 residues long. From germline, CDR1 is SGHTA and CDR2 FQGTGA. Trimming took off 5 bases at V and 4 bases at J, with 11 bases between the two ends. The chain's CDR3 is CASSQGKVETQYF. CDR3 coding DNA: TGTGCCAGCAGCCAGGGTAAAGTAGAGACCCAGTACTTC.

This clone turned up a few times. This sequence joins TRBV19 and TRBJ2-7; TRBD2 aligns across 7 bases. With V trimmed by 9 bases and J by 3 bases, 17 bases remained unmatched. Per the germline V gene, CDR1 is LNHDA and CDR2 is SQIVND (reference sequence). The CDR3 covers 16 residues. CDR3 loop: CASTPTRGVSFYEQYF. As DNA, the CDR3 is TGTGCCAGCACCCCCACCCGGGGGGTCTCCTTCTACGAGCAGTACTTC. The full variable domain, in which reference TRBV19 and TRBJ2-7 provide the parts outside the CDR3, is DGGITQSPKYLFRKEGQNVTLSCEQNLNHDAMYWYRQDPGQGLRLIYYSQIVNDFQKGDIAEGYSVSREKKESFPLTVTSAQKNPTAFYLCASTPTRGVSFYEQYFGPGTRLTVT.

This clone was observed a single time. V gene TRBV6-1 combines with J gene TRBJ2-7, with TRBD2 identical over 7 bases. CDR1 MNHNS and CDR2 SASEGT come from the germline V gene. Trimming removed 3 bases from V and 6 bases from J; junction bases left unmatched: 8. This CDR3 has 14 residues. The CDR3 region is CASSDWRESPEQYF. DNA of the CDR3: TGTGCCAGCAGTGATTGGCGGGAGAGCCCCGAGCAGTACTTC.

The rearrangement joins TRBV1 to TRBJ1-1; no DNA check was done on the table's D call, TRBD1. TRBV1 counts as a pseudogene. The CDR3 totals 17 residues. CDR3 bases: TGCACCAGCGAATCTTTTCCGGGACAGGCGGTGAACACTGAAGCTTTCTTT. The encoded protein is CTSESFPGQAVNTEAFF.

The genes are TRBV7-2 and TRBJ2-3; D is possibly TRBD2 (6 bases). The CDR3 spans 15 residues. Trimming took 2 bases from V and 4 from J, leaving 13 bases between them. The germline gives CDR1 SGHTA, CDR2 FQGNSA. The CDR3 region has the DNA TGTGCCAGCAGCTTAATGGGGGGATCCCCAGATACGCAGTATTTT. This sequence encodes CASSLMGGSPDTQYF. The full variable domain, completed using reference TRBV7-2 and TRBJ2-3, is GAGVSQSPSNKVTEKGKDVELRCDPISGHTALYWYRQSLGQGLEFLIYFQGNSAPDKSGLPSDRFSAERTGGSVSTLTIQRTQQEDSAVYLCASSLMGGSPDTQYFGPGTRLTVL.

The V and J genes are TRBV10-3 and TRBJ2-7, with D tentatively TRBD1 (7 bases). V shed 10 bases and J shed 1 base, with 17 bases lying between them. There are 14 residues in the CDR3. Germline V lookup: CDR1 ENHRY, CDR2 SYGVKD. The CDR3 spells CATQGGRGSYEQYF. CDR3 coding DNA: TGTGCCACCCAGGGGGGTAGAGGGTCCTACGAGCAGTACTTC.

The CDR3 here is CASSEKGGRSPLHF. As DNA, the CDR3 is TGTGCCAGCAGTGAGAAGGGCGGGCGTTCACCCCTCCACTTT. This rearrangement joins TRBV2 to TRBJ1-6, with unresolved D. CDR1 is SNHLY, CDR2 FYNNEI, per germline. The CDR3 extends over 14 amino acids. The germline V and J ends were trimmed by 3 bases and 9 bases, with 12 bases remaining between them.

The chain is built from TRBV6-5 and TRBJ2-2; D possibly corresponds to TRBD2 (5 bases). There are 13 residues in the CDR3. Germline lookup yields CDR1 MNHEY and CDR2 SVGAGI. V lost 6 bases, J lost 4 bases, and 9 bases lay in between. CDR3 DNA sequence: TGTGCCAGCAGCCTAACTAGCACCGGGGAGCTGTTTTTT. Its translation: CASSLTSTGELFF.